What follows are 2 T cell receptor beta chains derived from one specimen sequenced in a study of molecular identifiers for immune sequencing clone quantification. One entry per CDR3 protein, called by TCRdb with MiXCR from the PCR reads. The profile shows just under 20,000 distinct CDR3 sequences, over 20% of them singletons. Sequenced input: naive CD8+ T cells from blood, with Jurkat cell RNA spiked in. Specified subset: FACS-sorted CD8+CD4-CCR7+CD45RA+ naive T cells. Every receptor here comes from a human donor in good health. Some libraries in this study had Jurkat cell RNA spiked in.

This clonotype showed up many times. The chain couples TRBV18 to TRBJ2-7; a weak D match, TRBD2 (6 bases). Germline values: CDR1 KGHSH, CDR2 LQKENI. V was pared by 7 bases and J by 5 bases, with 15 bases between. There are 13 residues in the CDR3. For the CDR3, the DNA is TGTGCCAGCTTCCTCCGGGAGCAGAACGAGCAGTACTTC. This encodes CASFLREQNEQYF.

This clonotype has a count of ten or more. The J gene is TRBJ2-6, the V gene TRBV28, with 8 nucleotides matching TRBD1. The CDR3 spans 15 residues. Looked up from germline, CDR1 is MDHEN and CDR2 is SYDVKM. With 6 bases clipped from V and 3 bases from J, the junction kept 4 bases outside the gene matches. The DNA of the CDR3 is TGTGCCAGCAGACCACAGGGGGTTGGGGCCAACGTCCTGACTTTC. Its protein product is CASRPQGVGANVLTF.